This T cell receptor beta chain is from a study of T cells in Graves' hyperthyroidism and ophthalmopathy. Overall study results and limits: Most expanded thyroid clonotypes above 0.001 also appeared in blood.

Germline-derived CDR1 and CDR2 are MNHEY and SMNVEV (reference sequence). CDR3 size: 12 residues. Trimming cost V 3 bases and J 7 bases, with 9 bases left between them. This clonotype was seen a handful of times. Its antigen is currently unknown. Amplification targeted TCR beta CDR3 regions from RNA transcripts. Using the HTBI primer set, a first-round RT-PCR was run on the TCR CDR3. TCRdb analysed the multiplex PCR reads with MiXCR anew, one entry per CDR3 protein. The table has about 360,000 distinct CDR3 sequences, 15% to 18% seen once. Predating any ophthalmopathy symptoms, the blood sample was taken at first hyperthyroidism diagnosis.

The rearrangement joins TRBV27 to TRBJ1-1; no firm D call. The source is a woman aged 18-29 years with Graves' hyperthyroidism that later progressed to Graves' ophthalmopathy. Sequencing was performed on blood. CDR3 nucleotide sequence: TGTGCCAGCAGTTTTTCAGATGGTGAAGCTTTCTTT. This codes for CASSFSDGEAFF.